Listed here are 29 T cell receptor beta chains from one sample, sequenced in a study of monozygotic twins with inflammatory bowel disease. With the 5' RACE reads reprocessed, TCRdb shows one record per CDR3 protein and no DNA. The sample shows about 350,000 distinct CDR3 sequences, and approximately 2% sits with its ten largest clones. The specimen was blood. The receptors stem from a human donor with ulcerative colitis or Crohn's disease, or a healthy co-twin of an affected twin (not recorded which).

The CDR3 protein is CAIQGQGGNYGYTF. The chain employs TRBV10-3 and TRBJ1-2; without DNA, the TCRdb call of TRBD1 cannot be checked. CDR3 length: 14 amino acids. Looked up from germline, CDR1 is ENHRY and CDR2 is SYGVKD.

J is TRBJ1-3 and V is TRBV3-1. The germline gives CDR1 LGHDT, CDR2 YNNKEL (reference sequence). The CDR3 consists of 16 residues. Here the CDR3 reads CASSQDRSYSGNTIYF.

The chain employs TRBV20-1 and TRBJ1-1. The germline CDR1 and CDR2 sequences are DFQATT and SNEGSKA (reference sequence). This CDR3 comprises 15 residues. The CDR3 protein is CSARDGGRMNTEAFF.

The chain carries TRBV4-1 and TRBJ2-5; TCRdb gives TRBD2 as the D gene, but with no DNA this cannot be confirmed. The CDR3 runs 17 residues. Germline CDR1 reads MGHRA; CDR2 reads YSYEKL. CDR3 residues: CASSQDLSGGYQETQYF.

The chain has TRBV7-2 and TRBJ1-2. This CDR3 is 14 amino acids long. Germline V gene lookup returns CDR1 SGHTA and CDR2 FQGNSA. The CDR3 is CASSLARDNYGYTF.

This chain uses TRBV4-3 with TRBJ1-1. CDR1 is LGHNA and CDR2 is YSLEER in the germline V gene. The CDR3 extends over 12 amino acids. CDR3 amino acids: CASSQDRREAFF.

The chain couples TRBV10-3 to TRBJ2-5; the D call of TRBD2 rests on TCRdb alone, since no DNA is present to check it. The CDR3 length is 15 residues. Germline CDR1 and CDR2: ENHRY and SYGVKD. The CDR3: CANAASGVEKETQYF.

The V gene is TRBV5-4, the J gene TRBJ2-7; TCRdb designates TRBD2, a call that cannot be tested without DNA. Per the germline V gene, CDR1 is SGHNT and CDR2 is YYREEE (reference sequence). This CDR3 region has 15 residues. The CDR3 reads CASSRTSGRRDEQYF.

J is TRBJ2-3 and V is TRBV7-2; TCRdb proposes TRBD2, but this gene call is untestable without DNA. The CDR3 runs 16 residues. The V gene's germline CDR1 is SGHTA and CDR2 FQGNSA. The CDR3 loop is CASSFIAGGLGDTQYF.

The chain employs TRBV20-1 and TRBJ1-5. The CDR3 loop spans 13 amino acids. CDR1 is DFQATT, CDR2 SNEGSKA, per germline (reference sequence). The CDR3 is CSARGLRDQPQHF.

The V and J genes are TRBV28 and TRBJ2-7; TCRdb's D call, TRBD1, is unchecked because there is no DNA. CDR1 is MDHEN and CDR2 is SYDVKM in the germline V gene. This CDR3 has 12 residues. CDR3 in amino acids: CAVRRGSYEQYF. The complete variable domain, with remaining parts taken from reference TRBV28 and TRBJ2-7, reads DVKVTQSSRYLVKRTGEKVFLECVQDMDHENMFWYRQDPGLGLRLIYFSYDVKMKEKGDIPEGYSVSREKKERFSLILESASTNQTSMYLCAVRRGSYEQYFGPGTRLTVT.

The chain has TRBV6-1 and TRBJ1-5; with no DNA, the TCRdb D assignment of TRBD1 cannot be verified. The CDR3 totals 15 residues. Germline V gene lookup returns CDR1 MNHNS and CDR2 SASEGT. The CDR3 loop reads CASAGARSENQPQHF.

V usage is TRBV18 and J usage is TRBJ2-3; the D gene TCRdb calls, TRBD2, cannot be checked with no DNA. The CDR3 contains 15 residues. The V gene's germline CDR1 is KGHSH and CDR2 LQKENI. Here the CDR3 reads CASSPGAISTDTQYF.

The rearrangement uses TRBV6-1 and TRBJ1-5; TCRdb names TRBD1, which stays unverified in the absence of DNA. The CDR3 is made up of 14 amino acids. The germline V gene encodes CDR1 MNHNS and CDR2 SASEGT. CDR3 region: CASSETGAPQPQHF.

The V call is TRBV20-1, the J call TRBJ2-1; the TCRdb D gene call, TRBD1, has no DNA to confirm it. Germline CDR1 DFQATT, CDR2 SNEGSKA (reference sequence). The CDR3 is 11 amino acids. The CDR3 spells CSAAGNNEQFF.

The rearrangement links TRBV6-1 to TRBJ1-2; as DNA is missing, the TRBD1 call by TCRdb cannot be tested. Per the germline V gene, CDR1 is MNHNS and CDR2 is SASEGT. This CDR3 region has 17 residues. This CDR3 is CASSERRQGLGWYGYTF.

The gene calls are TRBV5-1 and TRBJ1-1. The CDR3 sequence is 14 residues long. Germline CDR1 is SGHRS and CDR2 is YFSETQ. Here the CDR3 reads CASSLEHGNTEAFF. Filled out from reference TRBV5-1 and TRBJ1-1, the complete variable domain reads KAGVTQTPRYLIKTRGQQVTLSCSPISGHRSVSWYQQTPGQGLQFLFEYFSETQRNKGNFPGRFSGRQFSNSRSEMNVSTLELGDSALYLCASSLEHGNTEAFFGQGTRLTVV.

The chain couples TRBV7-2 to TRBJ2-3; TCRdb calls TRBD1, which cannot be checked without DNA. The CDR3 spans 15 residues. Germline V CDR1 and CDR2: SGHTA, FQGNSA. The CDR3 loop is CASSGIDSGPDTQYF.

The chain recombines TRBV20-1 with TRBJ2-5; TCRdb proposes TRBD1, but this gene call is untestable without DNA. Germline assignment: CDR1 DFQATT and CDR2 SNEGSKA (reference sequence). This CDR3 has 16 residues. CDR3 sequence: CSASPRGRLRQETQYF.

The chain combines TRBV27 with TRBJ2-1; the D gene TCRdb calls, TRBD2, cannot be checked with no DNA. The CDR3 extends over 16 amino acids. Germline lookup yields CDR1 MNHEY and CDR2 SMNVEV (reference sequence). The CDR3 sequence is CASSSTAGGFFNEQFF.

The CDR3 protein is CASRMERESWNEQFF. This rearrangement joins TRBV2 to TRBJ2-1; TCRdb reports TRBD2, a call that lacks DNA to check it against. This CDR3 has 15 residues. Germline V gene sequence: CDR1 SNHLY, CDR2 FYNNEI.

V is TRBV10-3 and J is TRBJ2-1; absent DNA, TCRdb's TRBD2 call cannot be checked. The germline V gene has CDR1 ENHRY and CDR2 SYGVKD. The CDR3 consists of 16 residues. The CDR3 reads CAIRGTSGGQNNEQFF.

The J gene is TRBJ2-7, the V gene TRBV28; TCRdb's D call, TRBD2, is unchecked because there is no DNA. The CDR3 extends over 12 amino acids. The germline CDR1 and CDR2 sequences are MDHEN and SYDVKM. This CDR3 reads CARVAESYEQYF.

The chain is built from TRBV7-3 and TRBJ2-1; TCRdb returns TRBD2, unconfirmable since there is no DNA. Germline V gene sequence: CDR1 SGHTA, CDR2 FQGTGA. The length of the CDR3 is 15 residues. The CDR3 spells CASSSRLAGIDEQFF.

This chain joins TRBV5-1 and TRBJ2-1; TCRdb picks TRBD1, but there is no DNA to check that call. Germline V gives CDR1 SGHRS, CDR2 YFSETQ. The CDR3 spans 18 residues. CDR3 region: CASSLFIVTGALGGEQFF.

This sequence joins TRBV9 and TRBJ2-2; with no DNA, the TCRdb D assignment of TRBD2 cannot be verified. From germline, CDR1 is SGDLS and CDR2 YYNGEE. The CDR3 has 17 amino acids. The CDR3 is CASSVGGLSAGTGELFF.

The chain's CDR3 is CSARQTGDNQPQHF. The genes are TRBV20-1 and TRBJ1-5; TCRdb indicates TRBD1, and absent DNA this call remains unverified. The germline V gene has CDR1 DFQATT and CDR2 SNEGSKA (reference sequence). This CDR3 has 14 amino acids.

The chain links TRBV5-1 to TRBJ2-5; the D call from TCRdb, TRBD1, cannot be confirmed without DNA. The CDR3 runs 15 residues. From germline, CDR1 is SGHRS and CDR2 YFSETQ. The chain's CDR3 is CASSSPDRGQETQYF.

This rearrangement joins TRBV29-1 to TRBJ2-3; TCRdb names TRBD1, which stays unverified in the absence of DNA. CDR3 length: 15 residues. Germline lookup yields CDR1 SQVTM and CDR2 ANQGSEA. CDR3 sequence: CSVESTGQRTDTQYF.